Below, 29 T cell receptor beta chains from the same sample are listed, as sequenced in a study of blood T cell repertoires in COVID-19. TCRdb keeps only in-frame clones here, not all; method: immunoSEQ multiplex PCR. Of some 60,000 clones in the sample, roughly 85% were seen once. Sequenced sample: peripheral blood. The receptors come from a human donor in a cohort sampled during active COVID-19.

The V gene is TRBV27, the J gene TRBJ1-2, with a possible D match to TRBD1 (5 bases). V was pared by 6 bases and J by 6 bases, with 17 bases between. From germline, CDR1 is MNHEY and CDR2 SMNVEV (reference sequence). The CDR3 covers 14 residues. Written as DNA, the CDR3 is TGTGCCAGCAGACCCGGAGGGCAGGGCAATGGCTACACCTTC. This encodes CASRPGGQGNGYTF.

The sample holds many counts of this clone. The chain couples TRBV7-8 to TRBJ1-5; D possibly corresponds to TRBD1 (5 bases). Germline V gene lookup returns CDR1 SGHVS and CDR2 FQNEAQ. CDR3 length: 16 amino acids. The V end lost 1 base, the J end lost 6 bases, and 16 bases lay between the germline ends. The CDR3 spells CASSLEGARIIQPQHF. The DNA for the CDR3 is TGTGCCAGCAGCTTAGAAGGGGCCCGCATTATTCAGCCCCAGCATTTT.

The V gene is TRBV6-5, the J gene TRBJ1-4; no definite D call. V was shortened by 8 bases and J by 0 bases, with 7 bases between the two germline ends. CDR1 and CDR2 from the germline V gene are MNHEY and SVGAGI. This CDR3 has 13 amino acids. CDR3 nucleotides: TGTGCCAGCCGAGGGCCAACTAATGAAAAACTGTTTTTT. Protein product: CASRGPTNEKLFF.

J is TRBJ2-1 and V is TRBV11-2; 9 nucleotides match TRBD2. Germline trimming cut 3 bases from V and 3 bases from J; bases unmatched to any gene: 6. The germline CDR1 and CDR2 sequences are SGHAT and FQNNGV. This CDR3 contains 16 residues. For the CDR3, the DNA is TGTGCCAGCAGCTTGGGGGCGCGGGGGGGCTACAATGAGCAGTTCTTC. Translation gives CASSLGARGGYNEQFF.

This chain links TRBV7-6 with TRBJ2-3, with TRBD1 as a possible D gene (6 bases). Germline V gene data show CDR1 as SGHVS and CDR2 as FNYEAQ. The length of the CDR3 is 14 residues. The V end was cut by 5 bases, the J end by 6 bases, with 15 bases between. In DNA form, the CDR3 reads TGTGCCAGCAGCCGAAGACCCCAGGGGGATACGCAGTATTTT. Its protein product is CASSRRPQGDTQYF.

DNA for the CDR3: TGTGCCAGTAGTTCCTCCGACAGATCCTACGAGCAGTACTTC. It codes for CASSSSDRSYEQYF. The V and J genes are TRBV19 and TRBJ2-7; possibly TRBD1 for D (5 bases). Per germline, CDR1 LNHDA and CDR2 SQIVND (reference sequence). The CDR3 is 14 amino acids. V lost 5 bases and J 1 base, leaving 12 bases between the germline ends.

Turning to this clone: This CDR3 is also generated by other DNA sequences in the sample. The chain links TRBV3-1 (or the pseudogene TRBV3-2) to TRBJ2-7; 11 nucleotides agree with TRBD2. Trimming cost V 0 bases and J 7 bases; bases outside gene matches: 5. The CDR3 spans 15 residues. Germline V gene lookup returns CDR1 LGHDT and CDR2 YNNKEL (reference sequence). In DNA form, the CDR3 reads TGTGCCAGCAGCCAAGATGATATAGCGGGGGGGGAGCAGTACTTC. Its protein is CASSQDDIAGGEQYF.

The V and J genes are TRBV2 and TRBJ2-3, with a weak D call TRBD2 (5 bases). Trimming cost V 2 bases and J 6 bases, with 9 bases left between them. The CDR3 spans 13 residues. The germline V gene has CDR1 SNHLY and CDR2 FYNNEI. Here the CDR3 DNA reads TGTGCCAGCAGTGAAATGACGGGGGATACGCAGTATTTT. Its translation: CASSEMTGDTQYF.

This chain joins TRBV11-2 and TRBJ1-3; TRBD1 agrees at 9 bases. Germline assignment: CDR1 SGHAT and CDR2 FQNNGV. This CDR3 contains 17 residues. Trimming cost V 1 base and J 4 bases; bases outside gene matches: 8. The chain's CDR3 is CASSLAYRGLAGNTIYF. Written as DNA, the CDR3 is TGTGCCAGCAGCTTAGCATACAGGGGGCTCGCAGGAAACACCATATATTTT.

This clone was observed a handful of times. J is TRBJ2-1 and V is TRBV3-1 (or the pseudogene TRBV3-2), with D perhaps matching TRBD1 (5 bases). V was shortened by 0 bases and J by 9 bases, with 12 bases between the two germline ends. The germline gives CDR1 LGHDT, CDR2 YNNKEL (reference sequence). This CDR3 region has 14 residues. CDR3 DNA: TGTGCCAGCAGCCAAGATAGGGGAATGGGTGAGCAGTTCTTC. Translating gives CASSQDRGMGEQFF.

This sequence joins TRBV5-5 and TRBJ2-3, with D possibly TRBD1 on 5 matching bases. CDR1 is SGHKS, CDR2 YYEKEE, per germline (reference sequence). Trimming removed 0 bases from V and 2 bases from J, with 10 bases in between. This CDR3 is built from 15 residues. The CDR3 sequence is CASSLAAGITDTQYF. The CDR3 nucleotides are TGTGCCAGCAGCTTGGCAGCAGGGATCACAGATACGCAGTATTTT.

This clone came up once. CDR3 in DNA: TGCGCCAGCAGCTCCGGGGACACTGGGAACACCGGGGAGCTGTTTTTT. Its protein is CASSSGDTGNTGELFF. The gene calls are TRBV5-1 and TRBJ2-2, with D possibly being TRBD1 (6 bases). Germline assignment: CDR1 SGHRS and CDR2 YFSETQ. The V and J ends lost 3 bases and 1 base respectively, with 13 bases between them. There are 16 residues in the CDR3.

The chain couples TRBV7-3 to TRBJ1-5; a possible D gene is TRBD1 (6 bases). The CDR3 runs 14 residues. V was pared by 10 bases and J by 1 base, with 14 bases between. The V gene's germline CDR1 is SGHTA and CDR2 FQGTGA. The CDR3 region has the DNA TGTGCCACAGCCGGGACACCAAGCAATCAGCCCCAGCATTTT. Translated, it gives CATAGTPSNQPQHF.

The chain uses TRBV10-3 and TRBJ1-1; possible D gene TRBD1, 5 bases. V was trimmed by 7 bases and J by 1 base, leaving 10 bases between them. CDR3 size: 13 residues. Germline-derived CDR1 and CDR2 are ENHRY and SYGVKD. The CDR3 sequence is CAITQTENTEAFF. The CDR3 DNA sequence: TGTGCCATCACCCAGACAGAGAACACTGAAGCTTTCTTT.

The chain combines TRBV27 with TRBJ2-2; D remains unclear. Trimming shortened V by 3 bases and J by 2 bases, and 7 bases separated the two germline ends. The CDR3 length is 14 residues. The germline V gene encodes CDR1 MNHEY and CDR2 SMNVEV (reference sequence). CDR3 nucleotide sequence: TGTGCCAGCAGTTTCGAGGTTAACACCGGGGAGCTGTTTTTT. As protein: CASSFEVNTGELFF.

The chain combines TRBV11-3 with TRBJ2-3; 16 nucleotides align to TRBD2. CDR1 SGHNT and CDR2 YENEEA come from the germline V gene. V dropped 2 bases and J dropped 5; count of bases not matched to a gene: 7. The CDR3 totals 18 residues. CDR3 nucleotides: TGTGCCAGCAGCTTACGCGGGACTAGCGGGGGGGCTGGAGATACGCAGTATTTT. It translates to CASSLRGTSGGAGDTQYF.

This sequence joins TRBV6-2 or TRBV6-3 and TRBJ2-3; the D gene is possibly TRBD2 (5 bases). Germline values: CDR1 MNHEY, CDR2 SVGEGT. V shed 6 bases and J shed 0 bases, with 13 bases lying between them. The CDR3 totals 15 residues. CDR3 bases: TGTGCCAGCAGCAACGAGGGCACCAGCACAGATACGCAGTATTTT. As protein: CASSNEGTSTDTQYF.

This clone came up a few times. The J gene is TRBJ1-3, the V gene TRBV5-8; 9 positions match TRBD1. V lost 4 bases to trimming and J lost 4 bases; unmatched junction nucleotides: 3. The CDR3 runs 14 residues. CDR1 is SGHTS and CDR2 is YDEGEE in the germline V gene. CDR3 coding DNA: TGTGCCAGCAGCCGGGACAGGGTGGGAAACACCATATATTTT. This translates into CASSRDRVGNTIYF.

The chain has TRBV19 and TRBJ2-7; 8 bases are shared with TRBD1. V shed 5 bases and J 6 bases; nucleotides not matched to a gene: 9. This CDR3 is built from 14 residues. CDR1 and CDR2 from the germline V gene are LNHDA and SQIVND (reference sequence). CDR3 amino acids: CASSVLSGGGEQYF. The DNA of the CDR3 is TGTGCCAGTAGTGTCCTCTCAGGGGGCGGCGAGCAGTACTTC.

This sequence joins TRBV5-1 and TRBJ1-2, with D perhaps TRBD1 (6 bases). Germline V lookup: CDR1 SGHRS, CDR2 YFSETQ. The CDR3 spans 13 residues. Between the trimmed V and J ends, which lost 5 bases and 6 bases, there was a span of 14 bases. Here the CDR3 DNA reads TGCGCCAGCAGTTTCCTACAGGGTGATGGCTACACCTTC. As protein: CASSFLQGDGYTF.

This rearrangement joins TRBV5-4 to TRBJ1-2; the match to TRBD1 covers 12 bases. The germline gives CDR1 SGHNT, CDR2 YYREEE (reference sequence). The V and J ends lost 0 bases and 1 base, in that order; junction bases with no gene match: 13. The CDR3 extends over 20 amino acids. The CDR3 spells CASSLDGGTGGALGNYGYTF. The CDR3, as DNA: TGTGCCAGCAGCTTGGACGGGGGGACAGGGGGCGCCTTGGGTAACTATGGCTACACCTTC.

This sequence joins TRBV10-3 and TRBJ1-1; 8 positions match TRBD1. Germline assignment: CDR1 ENHRY and CDR2 SYGVKD. The CDR3 length is 14 residues. Trimming at V came to 0 bases and at J to 5 bases, leaving 2 bases not matched to a gene. The CDR3 region has the DNA TGTGCCATCAGTGAGTCGAGACAGGGGACTGAAGCTTTCTTT. Encoded protein: CAISESRQGTEAFF.

J is TRBJ2-3 and V is TRBV29-1; 15 bases fit TRBD2. The CDR3 consists of 16 residues. Germline loops: CDR1 SQVTM, CDR2 ANQGSEA. Trimming cost V 8 bases and J 2 bases; bases outside gene matches: 8. The CDR3 DNA follows: TGCAGCTCAACCGGGACTAGCGGGGGGTCCACAGATACGCAGTATTTT. Translation: CSSTGTSGGSTDTQYF.

The chain couples TRBV19 to TRBJ2-1; 9 bases match TRBD2. V gave up 7 bases and J gave up 9 bases; unmatched junction bases: 13. The germline V gene encodes CDR1 LNHDA and CDR2 SQIVND (reference sequence). CDR3 size: 15 residues. The CDR3 bases are TGTGCCAGTACTAGCGCTAGCGGGGTGGGGAGTGAGCAGTTCTTC. It yields the protein CASTSASGVGSEQFF.

The rearrangement uses TRBV4-3 and TRBJ2-1; 7 bases line up with TRBD2. The germline V gene has CDR1 LGHNA and CDR2 YSLEER. The V and J ends lost 0 bases and 8 bases, in that order; junction bases with no gene match: 4. CDR3 length: 14 amino acids. DNA for the CDR3: TGCGCCAGCAGCCAAGAGGGGGGGATGGATGAGCAGTTCTTC. Its translation is CASSQEGGMDEQFF.

The gene calls are TRBV24-1 and TRBJ2-1; 10 bases align to TRBD1. Trimming cost V 9 bases and J 5 bases; bases outside gene matches: 12. CDR3 length equals 16 residues. Germline V gives CDR1 KGHDR, CDR2 SFDVKD. The CDR3 here is CATSSSRQGADNEQFF. DNA of the CDR3: TGTGCCACCTCCTCTAGCCGACAGGGGGCGGACAATGAGCAGTTCTTC.

The chain is built from TRBV6-2 or TRBV6-3 and TRBJ2-7, with TRBD2 matching over 11 bases. Germline lookup yields CDR1 MNHEY and CDR2 SVGEGT. The junction had 5 bases not matched to a gene; V was cut back by 5 bases and J by 2 bases. The CDR3 is 15 residues long. CDR3 in DNA: TGTGCCAGCAGTCAGACTAGCGGGGCGACCTACGAGCAGTACTTC. This codes for CASSQTSGATYEQYF.

The gene calls are TRBV9 and TRBJ2-5; 8 nucleotides match TRBD2. The length of the CDR3 is 14 residues. Trimming at V came to 3 bases and at J to 6 bases, leaving 7 bases not matched to a gene. Per germline, CDR1 SGDLS and CDR2 YYNGEE. The CDR3 nucleotides read TGTGCCAGCAGCGGGCGGGGGGATATGAAGACCCAGTACTTC. Translation gives CASSGRGDMKTQYF.

The rearrangement uses TRBV10-3 and TRBJ1-5, with 7 bases aligning to TRBD1. In germline, CDR1 is ENHRY, CDR2 SYGVKD. The CDR3 spans 14 residues. The trim removed 2 bases at V and 4 bases at J, leaving 2 bases unmatched. Here the CDR3 reads CAISERDSNQPQHF. In DNA, the CDR3 is TGTGCCATCAGTGAGAGGGACAGTAATCAGCCCCAGCATTTT.